Below are 14 T cell receptor beta chains sequenced from a single sample in a study of cytomegalovirus exposure and HLA in healthy donors. Vbeta (60) and Jbeta (13) primers were used in the PCR. Clones were read by immunoSEQ multiplex PCR, and TCRdb kept only the in-frame ones, dropping some. The repertoire consists of tens of thousands of clones, with around two thirds occurring once and the leading ten covering roughly a fifth. Sequenced material: PBMCs. The source is a woman aged 55-70 years in good health and CMV-seropositive.

This clone was detected only a few times. This chain connects TRBV27 to TRBJ1-2; tentative D call: TRBD1 (5 bases). Trimming removed 8 bases at V and 4 bases at J, with 20 bases between. The CDR3 has 15 residues. Per germline, CDR1 MNHEY and CDR2 SMNVEV (reference sequence). The CDR3 region is CASSRAGPMSYGYTF. As DNA, the CDR3 is TGTGCCAGCTCCAGGGCAGGGCCGATGAGCTATGGCTACACCTTC.

As concerns this clone: The conserved final phenylalanine or tryptophan is absent from the CDR3, which likely points to a read error. The chain is built from TRBV5-1 and TRBJ1-2, with TRBD1 identical over 11 bases. Germline loops: CDR1 SGHRS, CDR2 YFSETQ. The trim removed 4 bases at V and 9 bases at J, leaving 11 bases unmatched. The CDR3 runs to 15 residues. CDR3 sequence (DNA): TGCGCCAGCAGCACCGGACAGGGGGCTGCTTATAGCTACACCCTC. Protein sequence: CASSTGQGAAYSYTL.

This chain connects TRBV2 to TRBJ2-1; D perhaps matches TRBD2 (5 bases). Looked up from germline, CDR1 is SNHLY and CDR2 is FYNNEI. This CDR3 has 13 residues. V was shortened by 7 bases and J by 4 bases, with 11 bases between the two germline ends. In DNA form, the CDR3 reads TGTGCCAGCAAGGACTCGGAGTACAATGAGCAGTTCTTC. Translating it yields CASKDSEYNEQFF.

The sample holds one count of this clone. The junction departs from germline at one end; a sequencing error may be responsible. The chain employs TRBV7-9 and TRBJ2-7; TRBD2 matches 15 bases. Per germline, CDR1 SEHNR and CDR2 FQNEAQ (reference sequence). The CDR3 covers 17 residues. CDR3 amino acids: CSSSRGTSGGLSYEQYF. CDR3 bases: TGTTCCAGCAGCCGAGGGACTAGCGGGGGGCTAAGCTACGAGCAGTACTTC.

This clone appeared a single time. The J gene is TRBJ1-1, the V gene TRBV19, with 9 bases aligning to TRBD1. CDR1 is LNHDA, CDR2 SQIVND, per germline (reference sequence). This CDR3 comprises 14 residues. The J segment lost 6 bases and the V segment lost 3 bases, leaving 5 bases of the junction unmatched. The CDR3 DNA reads TGTGCCAGTAGTATCACAGGGGGCCGCGCTGAAGCTTTCTTT. It translates to CASSITGGRAEAFF.

With regard to this clone: A much larger clonotype is one base distant, so this may be a read error. The chain joins TRBV5-6 to TRBJ2-7, with TRBD2 as a possible D gene (7 bases). There are 16 residues in the CDR3. The germline CDR1 and CDR2 sequences are SGHDT and YYEEEE. Trimming left V 2 bases short and J 2 bases short, with 17 bases between. In nucleotides, the CDR3 is TGTGCCAGCAGCTTAGAGTTTGGGGGGGCCCCCTACGAGCAGTACTTC. Its protein is CASSLEFGGAPYEQYF.

The V call is TRBV4-3, the J call TRBJ1-1; TRBD1 is a possible D gene (6 bases). Per germline, CDR1 LGHNA and CDR2 YSLEER. This CDR3 is 18 amino acids long. With 0 bases removed from V and 1 base from J, the gap between germline ends came to 18 bases. The CDR3 nucleotides are TGCGCCAGCAGCCAAGAAAGTAAACGGGGGGCCTGGAACACTGAAGCTTTCTTT. Translated, it gives CASSQESKRGAWNTEAFF.

The chain employs TRBV5-8 and TRBJ1-6, with a tentative D call TRBD1 (5 bases). Germline loops: CDR1 SGHTS, CDR2 YDEGEE. Trimming shortened V by 7 bases and J by 2 bases, and 10 bases separated the two germline ends. This CDR3 region has 14 residues. The CDR3 DNA follows: TGTGCCAGCCGTACGACAGCCTATAATTCACCCCTCCACTTT. This translates into CASRTTAYNSPLHF.

The chain links TRBV5-4 to TRBJ2-5; 7 bases fit TRBD2. Germline lookup yields CDR1 SGHNT and CDR2 YYREEE (reference sequence). The V and J ends lost 0 bases and 0 bases, in that order; junction bases with no gene match: 2. This CDR3 has 15 residues. CDR3: CASSLAGGNQETQYF. CDR3 DNA: TGTGCCAGCAGCTTGGCCGGGGGGAACCAAGAGACCCAGTACTTC.

This chain joins TRBV5-1 and TRBJ2-7; D gene uncertain. Trimming removed 3 bases from V and 6 bases from J, with 16 bases in between. The CDR3 loop spans 14 amino acids. The germline V gene encodes CDR1 SGHRS and CDR2 YFSETQ. CDR3 loop: CASSSLGPSGEQYF. The CDR3 nucleotides read TGCGCCAGCAGCTCACTCGGTCCTTCGGGCGAGCAGTACTTC.

V and J are TRBV18 and TRBJ2-2, with D possibly matching TRBD1 (6 bases). The CDR3 is made up of 14 amino acids. Trimming cost V 4 bases and J 7 bases, with 13 bases left between them. Germline CDR1 and CDR2: KGHSH and LQKENI. The CDR3 loop is CASSRQQGGGELFF. DNA for the CDR3: TGTGCCAGCTCACGGCAACAGGGTGGCGGGGAGCTGTTTTTT.

This clone is a singleton in its sample. The chain combines TRBV7-6 with TRBJ2-3; tentatively, D is TRBD1 (5 bases). The V and J ends lost 5 bases and 0 bases respectively, with 12 bases between them. Germline CDR1 and CDR2: SGHVS and FNYEAQ. CDR3 length: 15 residues. The CDR3 DNA reads as TGTGCCAGCAGCGGGGCCGGCAGCAGCACAGATACGCAGTATTTT. It encodes CASSGAGSSTDTQYF.

V and J are TRBV7-8 and TRBJ1-4, with TRBD1 matching over 7 bases. Unmatched junction bases numbered 10, after V lost 5 bases and J lost 7 bases. The germline V gene has CDR1 SGHVS and CDR2 FQNEAQ. This CDR3 contains 15 residues. CDR3 protein: CASSEKQGRGEKLFF. CDR3 DNA sequence: TGTGCCAGCAGCGAAAAACAGGGGAGAGGTGAAAAACTGTTTTTT.

This chain's CDR3 is CASSPRQNTEAFF. In nucleotides, the CDR3 is TGTGCCAGCTCACCTCGACAGAACACTGAAGCTTTCTTT. The rearrangement links TRBV18 to TRBJ1-1, with no clear D. V was trimmed by 3 bases and J by 1 base, leaving 6 bases between them. This CDR3 comprises 13 residues. Germline V gives CDR1 KGHSH, CDR2 LQKENI.